Each of the 16 T cell receptor beta chains below was sequenced from the same sample in a study of radiotherapy plus CTLA-4 blockade in lung cancer. Assay: immunoSEQ multiplex PCR; the TCRdb copy retains only in-frame clones and omits some. Of approximately 82,000 clones listed, approximately 82% were seen once; the top ten hold more than 14%. The sequencing here drew on peripheral blood, taken from a patient treated with radiotherapy plus ipilimumab. The receptors here all came from a human donor with non-small cell lung cancer that progressed on radiotherapy plus ipilimumab.

This rearrangement joins TRBV23-1 to TRBJ2-2, with TRBD1 as a possible D gene (5 bases). TRBV23-1 counts as an open reading frame of uncertain function. V shed 4 bases and J shed 4 bases, with 16 bases lying between them. The CDR3 totals 16 residues. CDR3 in DNA: TGCGCCAGCAGTCTATATACTCAGGGAAGCACCGGGGAGCTGTTTTTT. It translates to CASSLYTQGSTGELFF.

The V call is TRBV5-8, the J call TRBJ2-1; possible D gene TRBD2, 5 bases. Germline V lookup: CDR1 SGHTS, CDR2 YDEGEE. The CDR3 is made up of 15 amino acids. The V end lost 4 bases, the J end lost 5 bases, and 16 bases lay between the germline ends. Written as DNA, the CDR3 is TGTGCCAGCAGCCCACAGCGGCTTACCCACAATGAGCAGTTCTTC. As protein: CASSPQRLTHNEQFF.

The V gene is TRBV5-4, the J gene TRBJ1-6; D is unclear. The CDR3 is 17 amino acids. The V and J ends lost 0 bases and 0 bases respectively, with 10 bases between them. The germline V gene has CDR1 SGHNT and CDR2 YYREEE (reference sequence). CDR3 sequence: CASSLDVESSYNSPLHF. CDR3 DNA sequence: TGTGCCAGCAGCTTGGATGTAGAGAGCTCCTATAATTCACCCCTCCACTTT.

This clone has more than one count but fewer than ten. This chain joins TRBV5-1 and TRBJ2-5; D may be TRBD1 or TRBD2 (5 bases each). The CDR3 consists of 14 residues. Germline loops: CDR1 SGHRS, CDR2 YFSETQ. V was pared by 1 base and J by 13 bases, with 20 bases between. DNA for the CDR3: TGCGCCAGCAGCTTGCCCGCCCACGGGGACCGCCTGTACTTC. Its translation is CASSLPAHGDRLYF.

The chain recombines TRBV21-1 with TRBJ1-1; the table gives TRBD1 as D, unverified against the DNA. TRBV21-1 is designated a pseudogene. The CDR3 is 15 amino acids. CDR3 coding DNA: TGTGCCAGCAGCAATAGGGCAGGGGATAGGACTGAAGCTTTCTTT. Its protein product is CASSNRAGDRTEAFF.

This chain joins TRBV27 and TRBJ1-5; a possible D gene is TRBD1 (6 bases). This CDR3 spans 13 amino acids. Germline CDR1 is MNHEY and CDR2 is SMNVEV (reference sequence). V was shortened by 8 bases and J by 3 bases, with 11 bases between the two germline ends. The CDR3 nucleotides are TGTGCCAGCGCAAACAGGGCCAATCAGCCCCAGCATTTT. It specifies CASANRANQPQHF.

Only one count was recorded for this clone. V is TRBV27 and J is TRBJ1-5; 7 nucleotides line up with TRBD1. The germline CDR1 and CDR2 sequences are MNHEY and SMNVEV (reference sequence). This CDR3 contains 14 residues. The V segment lost 6 bases and the J segment 2 bases; nucleotides outside the gene matches: 4. DNA of the CDR3: TGTGCCAGCAGGAGACAGGGAGGCAATCAGCCCCAGCATTTT. It is translated as CASRRQGGNQPQHF.

The J gene is TRBJ1-5, the V gene TRBV4-2; no firm D call. This CDR3 is 15 amino acids long. The V end was cut by 5 bases, the J end by 3 bases, with 14 bases between. Germline CDR1 is LGHNA and CDR2 is YNFKEQ. In DNA, the CDR3 is TGTGCCAGCAGCTCGAACTTCGGGGACAATCAGCCCCAGCATTTT. Amino acids: CASSSNFGDNQPQHF.

This sequence joins TRBV20-1 and TRBJ2-1, with D unclear. The CDR3 sequence is 11 residues long. Trimming took 3 bases from V and 6 from J, leaving 6 bases between them. Germline V gene sequence: CDR1 DFQATT, CDR2 SNEGSKA (reference sequence). The CDR3 is CSARDLNEQFF. For the CDR3, the DNA is TGCAGTGCTAGGGACCTCAATGAGCAGTTCTTC.

The CDR3 spells CASSFNRQNTEAFF. The CDR3 region has the DNA TGTGCCAGCAGCTTTAACAGGCAGAACACTGAAGCTTTCTTT. The chain links TRBV7-2 to TRBJ1-1, with D possibly matching TRBD1 (5 bases). V was cut by 3 bases and J by 1 base, with 9 bases left in between. The CDR3 covers 14 residues. Germline CDR1 SGHTA, CDR2 FQGNSA.

The chain links TRBV5-1 to TRBJ2-5, with TRBD2 as a possible D gene (6 bases). The J call may be wrong; the DNA end is better matched by TRBJ2-7. The CDR3 sequence is 15 residues long. Germline CDR1 reads SGHRS; CDR2 reads YFSETQ. CDR3 sequence: CASSLGAGRQDEQYF. The CDR3 DNA reads as TGCGCCAGCAGCTTGGGGGCGGGGAGGCAAGACGAGCAGTACTTC.

Only a few counts were recorded for this clone. This sequence joins TRBV27 and TRBJ1-4; no clear D gene. The CDR3 has 13 residues. The V gene lost 6 bases and the J gene lost 3 bases, with 8 bases spanning the gap. Germline-derived CDR1 and CDR2 are MNHEY and SMNVEV (reference sequence). CDR3 DNA sequence: TGTGCCAGCAGAAGGGTGGCTAATGAAAAACTGTTTTTT. Its translation is CASRRVANEKLFF.

This chain connects TRBV19 to TRBJ2-7, with 9 bases aligning to TRBD2. The CDR3 runs to 14 residues. Looked up from germline, CDR1 is LNHDA and CDR2 is SQIVND (reference sequence). Germline trimming cut 6 bases from V and 5 bases from J; bases unmatched to any gene: 8. The CDR3 spells CASSHSGRVDEQYF. CDR3 bases: TGTGCCAGTAGCCATAGCGGGAGAGTGGACGAGCAGTACTTC.

The chain combines TRBV18 with TRBJ2-3; D unresolved. In germline, CDR1 is KGHSH, CDR2 LQKENI. There are 13 residues in the CDR3. Trimming took 4 bases from V and 5 from J, leaving 10 bases between them. In nucleotides, the CDR3 is TGTGCCAGCTCACGGAAGACTGGAGATACGCAGTATTTT. Protein product: CASSRKTGDTQYF.

Only a few counts were recorded for this clone. The chain employs TRBV11-3 and TRBJ2-7; D uncertain. The V gene lost 0 bases and the J gene lost 2 bases, with 14 bases spanning the gap. The CDR3 extends over 16 amino acids. Germline V gene data show CDR1 as SGHNT and CDR2 as YENEEA. CDR3 region: CASSLDGVAVAYEQYF. The CDR3 bases are TGTGCCAGCAGCTTAGATGGGGTTGCAGTTGCCTACGAGCAGTACTTC.

Concerning this clone itself: The final CDR3 position lacks the conserved phenylalanine or tryptophan, pointing to a likely read error. The chain carries TRBV25-1 and TRBJ2-3; D perhaps matches TRBD1 (6 bases). Trimming cost V 6 bases and J 2 bases, with 12 bases left between them. CDR1 is MGHDK and CDR2 is SYGVNS in the germline V gene. This CDR3 has 14 amino acids. The CDR3 loop is CASSEDRPTDTQYL. DNA for the CDR3: TGTGCCAGCAGCGAGGACAGACCCACAGATACGCAGTATCTT.